This TCR beta chain was profiled in a study of beta chain features in type 1 diabetes. Study-wide points: Moderate yet significant TCRB CDR3 shortening was seen in Type 1 diabetes patients in all four CD4+ subsets.

To note about this clone: The antigen remains unidentified.

The V and J ends lost 4 bases and 5 bases, in that order; junction bases with no gene match: 21. Germline lookup yields CDR1 LGHNA and CDR2 YNFKEQ. There are 21 residues in the CDR3. A single heparinised blood sample, averaging around 120 mL, was obtained per donor. What was sequenced were expressed TCRB transcripts, since all of the isolated RNA had been reverse transcribed. The repertoire was sequenced with immunoSEQ multiplex PCR; TCRdb's copy has only in-frame clones and lacks some. The sample lists 330,000 or so clones; about 20% were seen once. This receptor was obtained from a woman in her late teens or twenties in good health. Sequenced sample: naive CD4+ T cells from blood. V is TRBV4-2 and J is TRBJ2-1, with 12 bases lining up with TRBD1. The DNA for the CDR3 is TGTGCCAGCAGCCCCTTCATGGACTCCGGGACAGGGGGCATTGTGAACAATGAGCAGTTCTTC. It specifies CASSPFMDSGTGGIVNNEQFF.